The 21 T cell receptor beta chains below all came from one sample that was sequenced in a study of blood T cell repertoires in COVID-19. TCRdb's table, derived via immunoSEQ multiplex PCR, lists solely in-frame clones and lacks some. The sample has more than 200,000 clones; more than 65% are singletons. Sequenced input: peripheral blood. The receptors originated from a woman between 35 and 50 years old with active or convalescent COVID-19.

The V call is TRBV5-6, the J call TRBJ1-1, with D possibly matching TRBD1 (5 bases). The CDR3 loop spans 13 amino acids. Germline V lookup: CDR1 SGHDT, CDR2 YYEEEE. The V end lost 1 base, the J end lost 4 bases, and 8 bases lay between the germline ends. This chain's CDR3 is CASSLSGVTEAFF. Here the CDR3 DNA reads TGTGCCAGCAGCTTGTCGGGGGTCACTGAAGCTTTCTTT.

As for this clone: A much larger clonotype is one base distant, so this may be a read error. The same CDR3 arises from other DNA sequences in this sample as well. The rearrangement joins TRBV7-9 to TRBJ2-1, with TRBD1 matching over 9 bases. Germline CDR1 is SEHNR and CDR2 is FQNEAQ (reference sequence). After removal of 3 bases from V and 5 bases from J, the junction contained 2 bases not matched to a gene. This CDR3 has 14 amino acids. CDR3 protein: CASSLGTGNNEQFF. The CDR3 DNA is TGTGCCAGCAGCTTGGGGACAGGGAACAATGAGCAGTTCTTC.

Points on this clone: One base away lies a much larger clone, so this may be a sequencing read error. This same CDR3 is encoded by further DNA sequences in the sample. This chain links TRBV11-2 with TRBJ1-1; 8 nucleotides align to TRBD1. Germline-derived CDR1 and CDR2 are SGHAT and FQNNGV. The V segment lost 3 bases and the J segment 3 bases; nucleotides outside the gene matches: 0. There are 13 residues in the CDR3. The CDR3 DNA follows: TGTGCCAGCAGCTTGGACAGGGACACTGAAGCTTTCTTT. As protein: CASSLDRDTEAFF.

The gene calls are TRBV12-5 and TRBJ2-2; D possibly corresponds to TRBD1 (5 bases). This CDR3 is 11 amino acids long. V lost 10 bases and J 7 bases, leaving 10 bases between the germline ends. The germline gives CDR1 LGHNT, CDR2 FRNRAP. This chain's CDR3 is CATQGSGELFF. CDR3 in DNA: TGTGCTACCCAGGGTAGCGGGGAGCTGTTTTTT.

This chain uses TRBV2 with TRBJ1-1; D is ambiguous. This CDR3 is built from 11 residues. Germline CDR1 reads SNHLY; CDR2 reads FYNNEI. The germline V and J ends were trimmed by 7 bases and 7 bases, with 10 bases remaining between them. The CDR3 here is CASMQGVEAFF. Here the CDR3 DNA reads TGTGCCAGCATGCAAGGAGTTGAAGCTTTCTTT.

The J gene is TRBJ2-2, the V gene TRBV5-1; no clear D gene. Germline V gene sequence: CDR1 SGHRS, CDR2 YFSETQ. The CDR3 length is 15 residues. Trimming pared 0 bases from V and 4 bases from J, leaving 10 bases between. CDR3 sequence (DNA): TGCGCCAGCAGCTTGGAATTACGGTCCACCGGGGAGCTGTTTTTT. Amino acid sequence: CASSLELRSTGELFF.

Only one count was recorded for this clone. V usage is TRBV6-1 and J usage is TRBJ1-2; TRBD1 aligns across 8 bases. The CDR3 extends over 13 amino acids. Germline V gives CDR1 MNHNS, CDR2 SASEGT. V lost 5 bases, J lost 4 bases, and 3 bases stayed unmatched. The CDR3 coding sequence is TGTGCCAGCAGTCCGACAGGGGTCTATGGCTACACCTTC. As protein: CASSPTGVYGYTF.

This chain uses TRBV21-1 with TRBJ1-5; TRBD1, the table's D call, lacks a check against the DNA. TRBV21-1 is a pseudogene. The CDR3 runs 19 residues. The CDR3 nucleotides are TGTGCCAGCAGACGAGGTCATAGTGACACCCAGGGGAGCAATCAGCCCCAGCATTTT. Protein product: CASRRGHSDTQGSNQPQHF.

The rearrangement joins TRBV10-3 to TRBJ2-3; 9 bases line up with TRBD2. In germline, CDR1 is ENHRY, CDR2 SYGVKD. This CDR3 has 15 amino acids. V was pared by 8 bases and J by 1 base, with 7 bases of the junction left unmatched. The DNA of the CDR3 is TGTGCCATCTTGAGTGCTAGCGGGGGCACAGATACGCAGTATTTT. Amino acid sequence: CAILSASGGTDTQYF.

The V gene is TRBV28, the J gene TRBJ1-2; TRBD1 might be the D (5 bases). With 5 bases removed from V and 5 bases from J, the gap between germline ends came to 9 bases. The CDR3 runs 12 residues. Germline V gene sequence: CDR1 MDHEN, CDR2 SYDVKM. Here the CDR3 DNA reads TGTGCCAGCAGTCCTACAGGTTATGGCTACACCTTC. Translating it yields CASSPTGYGYTF.

The CDR3 reads CASSSRTSGGVDTQYF. Here the CDR3 DNA reads TGTGCCAGCAGCTCCCGGACTAGCGGGGGGGTAGATACGCAGTATTTT. V usage is TRBV3-1 (or the pseudogene TRBV3-2) and J usage is TRBJ2-3; 15 bases are a match to TRBD2. CDR1 is LGHDT, CDR2 YNNKEL, per germline (reference sequence). Trimming cost V 5 bases and J 5 bases; bases outside gene matches: 5. CDR3 length: 16 amino acids.

The V and J genes are TRBV15 and TRBJ1-4; 8 positions agree with TRBD1. V lost 8 bases, J lost 3 bases, and 2 bases stayed unmatched. This CDR3 is 13 amino acids long. CDR1 and CDR2 from the germline V gene are LNHNV and YYDKDF (reference sequence). The CDR3 DNA reads as TGTGCCACCGGACAGGGTCCTAATGAAAAACTGTTTTTT. Translation: CATGQGPNEKLFF.

The rearrangement links TRBV5-1 to TRBJ1-4; D is undetermined. Germline assignment: CDR1 SGHRS and CDR2 YFSETQ. There are 15 residues in the CDR3. Trimming took off 0 bases at V and 7 bases at J, with 13 bases between the two ends. In DNA, the CDR3 is TGCGCCAGCAGCTTGGACGGATTAGGAGCTGAAAAACTGTTTTTT. Translated, it gives CASSLDGLGAEKLFF.

This clone was observed a few times. The chain uses TRBV2 and TRBJ1-1; D is ambiguous. The CDR3 runs 11 residues. The ends were cut back, 8 bases at V and 5 bases at J, with 9 bases in the middle. Germline V CDR1 and CDR2: SNHLY, FYNNEI. The CDR3 bases are TGTGCCAGCTTTGACTGGACTGAAGCTTTCTTT. Residues: CASFDWTEAFF. The complete variable domain, with remaining parts taken from reference TRBV2 and TRBJ1-1, reads EPEVTQTPSHQVTQMGQEVILRCVPISNHLYFYWYRQILGQKVEFLVSFYNNEISEKSEIFDDQFSVERPDGSNFTLKIRSTKLEDSAMYFCASFDWTEAFFGQGTRLTVV.

The genes are TRBV9 and TRBJ2-1; a weak D match, TRBD2 (5 bases). The CDR3 contains 13 residues. Per the germline V gene, CDR1 is SGDLS and CDR2 is YYNGEE. Trimming took off 0 bases at V and 10 bases at J, with 11 bases between the two ends. The chain's CDR3 is CASSVGLAREQFF. DNA for the CDR3: TGTGCCAGCAGCGTAGGTCTAGCCAGGGAGCAGTTCTTC.

This rearrangement joins TRBV9 to TRBJ1-2, with D perhaps TRBD1 (6 bases). The V and J ends lost 0 bases and 5 bases respectively, with 11 bases between them. Germline values: CDR1 SGDLS, CDR2 YYNGEE. This CDR3 has 14 amino acids. For the CDR3, the DNA is TGTGCCAGCAGCGTAGAGCGCACAGGGTATGGCTACACCTTC. This translates into CASSVERTGYGYTF.

The CDR3 DNA follows: TGTGCCAGCAGCCCCGGGACAGGTATCACTGAAGCTTTCTTT. Amino acid sequence: CASSPGTGITEAFF. This rearrangement joins TRBV5-5 to TRBJ1-1; 8 positions agree with TRBD1. V lost 4 bases to trimming and J lost 4 bases; unmatched junction nucleotides: 6. The CDR3 spans 14 residues. Germline V gene lookup returns CDR1 SGHKS and CDR2 YYEKEE (reference sequence).

This sequence joins TRBV25-1 and TRBJ2-3; D is uncertain. The CDR3 has 15 amino acids. The ends were cut back, 2 bases at V and 4 bases at J, with 13 bases in the middle. From germline, CDR1 is MGHDK and CDR2 SYGVNS. The CDR3 DNA reads TGTGCCAGCAGTGAACAGCAGGTTGCAGCAGATACGCAGTATTTT. This translates into CASSEQQVAADTQYF. Variable domain in full (rest from reference TRBV25-1 and TRBJ2-3): EADIYQTPRYLVIGTGKKITLECSQTMGHDKMYWYQQDPGMELHLIHYSYGVNSTEKGDLSSESTVSRIRTEHFPLTLESARPSHTSQYLCASSEQQVAADTQYFGPGTRLTVL.

This chain joins TRBV4-2 and TRBJ2-3; 9 bases fit TRBD2. Trimming cost V 0 bases and J 0 bases; bases outside gene matches: 7. Germline V gene data show CDR1 as LGHNA and CDR2 as YNFKEQ. CDR3 size: 18 residues. The CDR3 here is CASSQERRGGRSTDTQYF. CDR3 DNA: TGTGCCAGCAGCCAAGAGAGGCGGGGGGGCCGTAGCACAGATACGCAGTATTTT.

The chain combines TRBV18 with TRBJ2-4, with 11 nucleotides matching TRBD1. Losses at the gene ends were 4 bases for V and 5 bases for J; bases not matched to a gene: 4. CDR3 length: 15 residues. Germline V gene sequence: CDR1 KGHSH, CDR2 LQKENI. CDR3: CASSQGQGAENIQYF. The CDR3 bases are TGTGCCAGCTCACAAGGACAGGGGGCGGAAAACATTCAGTACTTC.

This clone was picked up a small number of times. This sample also contains other DNA sequences that code for the same CDR3. The V and J genes are TRBV28 and TRBJ1-2; D is unclear. The V and J ends lost 3 bases and 0 bases respectively, with 5 bases between them. This CDR3 comprises 13 residues. Germline CDR1 is MDHEN and CDR2 is SYDVKM. The CDR3 sequence: CASSFPSNYGYTF. CDR3 DNA: TGTGCCAGCAGTTTTCCTTCTAACTATGGCTACACCTTC.